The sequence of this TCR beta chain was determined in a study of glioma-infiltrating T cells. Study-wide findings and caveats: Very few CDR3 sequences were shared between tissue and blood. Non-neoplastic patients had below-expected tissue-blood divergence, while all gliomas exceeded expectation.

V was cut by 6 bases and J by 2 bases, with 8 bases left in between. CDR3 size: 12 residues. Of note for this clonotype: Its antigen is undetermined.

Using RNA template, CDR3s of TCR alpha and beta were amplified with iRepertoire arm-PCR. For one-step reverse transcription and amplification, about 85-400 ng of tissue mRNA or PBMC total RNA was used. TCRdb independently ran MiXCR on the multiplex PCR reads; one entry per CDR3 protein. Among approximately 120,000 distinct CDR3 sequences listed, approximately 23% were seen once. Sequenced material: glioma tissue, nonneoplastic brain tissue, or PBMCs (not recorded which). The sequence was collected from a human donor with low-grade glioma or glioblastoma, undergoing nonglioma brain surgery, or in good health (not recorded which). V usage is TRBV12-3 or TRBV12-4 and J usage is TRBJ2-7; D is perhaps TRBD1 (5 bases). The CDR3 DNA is TGTGCCAGCAGCCTGACAGCCTACGAGCAGTACTTC. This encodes CASSLTAYEQYF.